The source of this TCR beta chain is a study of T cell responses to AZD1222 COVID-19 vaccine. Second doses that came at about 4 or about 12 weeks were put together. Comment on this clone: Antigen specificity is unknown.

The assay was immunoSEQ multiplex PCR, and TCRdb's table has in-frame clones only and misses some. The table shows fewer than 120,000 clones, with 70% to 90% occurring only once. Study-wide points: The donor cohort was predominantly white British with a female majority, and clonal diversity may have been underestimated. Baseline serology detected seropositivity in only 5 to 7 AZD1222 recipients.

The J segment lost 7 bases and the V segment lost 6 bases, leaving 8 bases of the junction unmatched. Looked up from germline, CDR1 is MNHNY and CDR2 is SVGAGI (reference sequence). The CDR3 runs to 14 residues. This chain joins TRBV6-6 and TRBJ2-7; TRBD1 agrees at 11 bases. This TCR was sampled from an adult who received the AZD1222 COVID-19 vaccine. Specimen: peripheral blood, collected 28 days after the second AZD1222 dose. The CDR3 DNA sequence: TGTGCCAGCAGCCCTGGACAGGGGGCTTGGGAGCAGTACTTC. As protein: CASSPGQGAWEQYF.